This TCR beta chain was sequenced during a study of cytomegalovirus exposure and HLA in healthy donors. Primers for the PCR totalled 60 Vbeta and 13 Jbeta. Some clones are missing from TCRdb's copy, which holds only in-frame ones; the method was immunoSEQ multiplex PCR. The sample gives about 130,000 clones, approximately 70% of which show up once; roughly 2.7% is in the top ten. Germline-derived CDR1 and CDR2 are LNHNV and YYDKDF (reference sequence). The CDR3 loop spans 13 amino acids. The ends were cut back, 5 bases at V and 5 bases at J, with 9 bases in the middle. This sequence originates from a woman in her sixties or seventies in good health and CMV-seropositive. Specimen: PBMCs. The chain links TRBV15 to TRBJ2-2, with D possibly being TRBD2 (5 bases). The CDR3 bases are TGTGCCACCAGCTCTCGGAGGACCGGGGAGCTGTTTTTT. Amino acids: CATSSRRTGELFF.